A selection of T cell receptor beta chains follows, all from one sample in a study of blood T cell repertoires in COVID-19. Clones were read by immunoSEQ multiplex PCR, and TCRdb kept only the in-frame ones, dropping some. The data contain about 210,000 clones, roughly nine tenths of them singletons. Sequencing was performed on peripheral blood. These receptor sequences come from a man aged 35 to 55 with acute or convalescent COVID-19. Each CDR3 is given with its conserved first and last residue. The D gene is left open where the match is weak. Size is omitted from some rows. Given values are once, few, many or a class for expanded clones.

>TRBD1|TRBV7-9|TRBJ2-7|-
TGTGCCAGCAGCTCCCCGGGACAGCACTACGAGCAGTACTTC
CASSSPGQHYEQYF
>-|TRBV5-4|TRBJ2-1|-
TGTGCCAGCAGCTTGAATCAGGGGCTGGATGAGCAGTTCTTC
CASSLNQGLDEQFF
>-|TRBV11-2|TRBJ2-3|-
TGTGCCAGCAGCTTAGAATCGGCAGGGGCAACAGATACGCAGTATTTT
CASSLESAGATDTQYF
>-|TRBV2|TRBJ2-3|-
TGTGCCAGCAGTGGTACAGGGCGGCCGGATACGCAGTATTTT
CASSGTGRPDTQYF
>TRBD1|TRBV19|TRBJ2-4|-
TGTGCCGCAGGGGGTGAAAACATTCAGTACTTC
CAAGGENIQYF
>-|TRBV28|TRBJ1-5|once
TGTGCCAGCAGTTCCTCAGTTCAGCCCCAGCATTTT
CASSSSVQPQHF
>-|TRBV6-5|TRBJ1-6|-
TGTGCCACATCCTCCAGGGCTCTTGGTAATTCACCCCTCCACTTT
CATSSRALGNSPLHF
>-|TRBV5-1|TRBJ1-2|-
TGCGCCAGCAGCTTGGAAGCAGGTCGTAACTATGGCTACACCTTC
CASSLEAGRNYGYTF
>-|TRBV5-4|TRBJ2-2|once
TGTGCCAGCAGCTACAACGGGTTGAACACCGGGGAGCTGTTTTTT
CASSYNGLNTGELFF
>-|TRBV5-1|TRBJ1-1|-
TGCGCCAGCAGCTTCCCCGACACTCTGAACACTGAAGCTTTCTTT
CASSFPDTLNTEAFF
>-|TRBV2|TRBJ2-1|-
TGTGCCGGAGGAGCGACCGGGGTGACCGAGAGTGAGCAGTTCTTC
CAGGATGVTESEQFF
>TRBD2|TRBV5-1|TRBJ2-7|once
TGCGCCAGCAGCTTGGCCGGACTAGCGGGGGCCTACGAGCAGTACTTC
CASSLAGLAGAYEQYF
>-|TRBV7-3|TRBJ2-1|-
TGTGCCAGCAGCGCCCAGTCGAGCCAGGGTCCCGGGCAGTTCTTC
CASSAQSSQGPGQFF
>-|TRBV4-1|TRBJ1-5|-
TGCGCCAGCAGCTCTTTCGGGGGTCAGCCCCAGCATTTT
CASSSFGGQPQHF
>TRBD1|TRBV5-4|TRBJ2-3|-
TGTGCCAGCAGCCCTACAGGGGGCCCAGATACGCAGTATTTT
CASSPTGGPDTQYF
>TRBD1|TRBV18|TRBJ1-2|-
TGTGCCAGCTCGTCTACCGGGACAGGGAAGGACCATGGCTACACCTTC
CASSSTGTGKDHGYTF
>TRBD1|TRBV30|TRBJ1-6|-
TGTGCCTGGAGGAAGGACAGGGGATCGCCCTATAATTCACCCCTCCACTTT
CAWRKDRGSPYNSPLHF
>TRBD1|TRBV18|TRBJ1-5|-
TGTGCCAGCTCACTCGAACAGGGGAATCAGCCCCAGCATTTT
CASSLEQGNQPQHF
>TRBD1|TRBV7-9|TRBJ1-2|-
TGTGCCAGCAGCCTCGTGACAGGGGGCGCGGTCTATGGCTACACCTTC
CASSLVTGGAVYGYTF
>TRBD1|TRBV9|TRBJ2-7|-
TGTGCCAGCAGCGTAGAAGCGACAGGGTGGTCCTACGAGCAGTACTTC
CASSVEATGWSYEQYF
>-|TRBV7-6|TRBJ2-5|-
TGTGCCAGCAGCCTCGGGAAGATCCAAGAGACCCAGTACTTC
CASSLGKIQETQYF
>TRBD2|TRBV19|TRBJ2-3|-
TGTGCCAGTAGTATAACGTCAAGGGCGGGGGGGCTCAGCGGGCAGTATTTT
CASSITSRAGGLSGQYF
>-|TRBV9|TRBJ1-6|-
TGTGCCAGCAGCGCCCCCCCCGGTTATAATTCACCCCTCCACTTT
CASSAPPGYNSPLHF
>-|TRBV19|TRBJ2-4|-
TGTGCCAGTAGTATAGTTGCGGGTCGGGCCAAAAACATTCAGTACTTC
CASSIVAGRAKNIQYF
>TRBD1|TRBV3-1/TRBV3-2|TRBJ1-3|few
TGTGCCAGCAGCCAAAGACAGGGAGGCCTATATTTT
CASSQRQGGLYF
>TRBD2|TRBV7-2|TRBJ2-3|-
TGTGCCGACACGGGGGGAACACTCACAGATACGCAGTATTTT
CADTGGTLTDTQYF
>-|TRBV9|TRBJ1-4|-
TGTGCCAGCAGCGGCCGGGGGGGCTGGAGTGAAAAACTGTTTTTT
CASSGRGGWSEKLFF
>TRBD2|TRBV6-2/TRBV6-3|TRBJ2-1|-
TGTGCCAGCAGTTGGACTAGCGGGTACCTCTCCTACAATGAGCAGTTCTTC
CASSWTSGYLSYNEQFF
>TRBD1|TRBV28|TRBJ2-7|-
TGTGCCAGCAGCTCGGCTCGGGACAGGGGCCCCTACGAGCAGTACTTC
CASSSARDRGPYEQYF
>-|TRBV19|TRBJ2-3|-
TGTGCCAGTAGTATTTTGGTCGGGGGCACAGATACGCAGTATTTT
CASSILVGGTDTQYF
>-|TRBV1|TRBJ2-7|once
TGCACCAGCAGCCAAGATTATCCTAGCGGGGGGCCGATTCTCTACGAGCAGTACTTC
CTSSQDYPSGGPILYEQYF
>TRBD1|TRBV7-9|TRBJ1-2|once
TGTGCCAGCAGCTCCCAGACAGGGGATGGCTACACCTTC
CASSSQTGDGYTF
>TRBD1|TRBV7-2|TRBJ1-2|-
TGTGCCAGCAGAAAAGGCAGGGGGCGCGACTATGGCTACACCTTC
CASRKGRGRDYGYTF
>TRBD2|TRBV28|TRBJ2-3|-
TGTGCCAGCAGCCAATTAACTAGCGGGGGAAGCACAGATACGCAGTATTTT
CASSQLTSGGSTDTQYF